These 11 T cell receptor beta chains came from one sample sequenced in a study of regulatory T cells in long-lasting Graves disease. Sample time point: newly diagnosed GD, antithyroid drugs for less than 3 months. PBMC-derived RNA was used for the TCR library. Arm-PCR with iRepertoire HTBI primers amplified the CDR3 regions for these TCR beta libraries. One entry per CDR3 protein, called by TCRdb with MiXCR from the multiplex PCR reads. The table lists about 200,000 distinct CDR3 sequences, around 19% of them singletons. Specimen: peripheral blood mononuclear cells (PBMCs), collected at new diagnosis, from a patient treated with antithyroid drugs. The receptors derive from a female donor with Graves disease.

The rearrangement links TRBV5-1 to TRBJ2-7; 9 nucleotides agree with TRBD2. Losses at the gene ends were 4 bases for V and 3 bases for J; bases not matched to a gene: 8. This CDR3 has 15 residues. CDR1 and CDR2 from the germline V gene are SGHRS and YFSETQ. The CDR3 nucleotides read TGCGCCAGCAGCGGCCCTCTAGCGGGGAACTACGAGCAGTACTTC. This codes for CASSGPLAGNYEQYF.

In its sample, this clonotype was seen many times. This chain joins TRBV6-1 and TRBJ2-7; 10 bases line up with TRBD2. V gave up 6 bases and J gave up 4 bases; unmatched junction bases: 9. The CDR3 extends over 15 amino acids. The germline gives CDR1 MNHNS, CDR2 SASEGT. The CDR3 nucleotides read TGTGCCAGCAGAGAGCGGGAGGGCGGGGAGTACGAGCAGTACTTC. This translates into CASREREGGEYEQYF.

There are many counts of this clonotype. The rearrangement links TRBV9 to TRBJ2-7, with 8 bases identical to TRBD2. With V trimmed by 3 bases and J by 5 bases, 7 bases remained unmatched. The V gene's germline CDR1 is SGDLS and CDR2 YYNGEE. The CDR3 sequence is 14 residues long. Here the CDR3 reads CASSAAGALDEQYF. The CDR3 DNA follows: TGTGCCAGCAGCGCAGCGGGAGCCCTTGACGAGCAGTACTTC. Variable domain in full (rest from reference TRBV9 and TRBJ2-7): DSGVTQTPKHLITATGQRVTLRCSPRSGDLSVYWYQQSLDQGLQFLIQYYNGEERAKGNILERFSAQQFPDLHSELNLSSLELGDSALYFCASSAAGALDEQYFGPGTRLTVT.

Many counts were recorded for this clonotype. The chain carries TRBV2 and TRBJ2-7; D is uncertain. V dropped 7 bases and J dropped 3 bases, with 7 bases sitting between them. Germline-derived CDR1 and CDR2 are SNHLY and FYNNEI. This CDR3 is built from 11 residues. The CDR3 DNA reads as TGTGCCAGCACCCCGGGCTACGAGCAGTACTTC. It yields the protein CASTPGYEQYF.

This clonotype was counted many times. CDR3 region: CASSPSLLAGSTDTQYF. The CDR3 DNA sequence: TGTGCCAGCAGCCCCTCCCTGCTAGCGGGAAGCACAGATACGCAGTATTTT. V gene TRBV28 combines with J gene TRBJ2-3; 9 nucleotides line up with TRBD2. The V gene end was trimmed by 6 bases and the J gene end by 0 bases; junction bases not matched to a gene: 10. The CDR3 extends over 17 amino acids. The V gene's germline CDR1 is MDHEN and CDR2 SYDVKM.

This chain links TRBV13 with TRBJ2-7, with TRBD1 matching 7 bases. V lost 4 bases and J lost 4; bases outside the gene matches: 7. Germline-derived CDR1 and CDR2 are PRHDT and FYEKMQ (reference sequence). CDR3 length equals 14 residues. CDR3 region: CASSSDRVRYEQYF. CDR3 DNA: TGTGCCAGCAGCTCCGACAGGGTCCGGTACGAGCAGTACTTC.

This clonotype was detected ten times or more. This chain connects TRBV12-3 or TRBV12-4 to TRBJ1-4; D is perhaps TRBD1 (5 bases). The CDR3 runs to 13 residues. The ends were cut back, 6 bases at V and 8 bases at J, with 13 bases in the middle. CDR3 amino acids: CASSPAGTEKLFF. CDR3 in DNA: TGTGCCAGCAGCCCAGCGGGGACGGAAAAACTGTTTTTT.

This clonotype was observed at least ten times. The genes are TRBV12-3 or TRBV12-4 and TRBJ1-1; D ambiguous. CDR3 length equals 11 residues. Between the trimmed V and J ends, which lost 5 bases and 4 bases, there was a span of 5 bases. In DNA form, the CDR3 reads TGTGCCAGCAGTAGGAGCACTGAAGCTTTCTTT. This encodes CASSRSTEAFF.

Comments on this clonotype: An end of the junction does not agree with germline; a read error may underlie this. The CDR3 nucleotides are TGTGCCAGCAGCCCGGGACTATCCGGGGAGCAGCACTTC. This sequence encodes CASSPGLSGEQHF. V usage is TRBV9 and J usage is TRBJ2-7; TRBD2 matches at 7 bases. The CDR3 spans 13 residues. Germline lookup yields CDR1 SGDLS and CDR2 YYNGEE.

The chain couples TRBV11-2 to TRBJ1-1; possible D gene TRBD1, 6 bases. CDR3 length equals 17 residues. The V and J ends lost 6 bases and 1 base respectively, with 21 bases between them. CDR1 and CDR2 (germline): SGHAT, FQNNGV. The CDR3 here is CASRAGGGAGPNTEAFF. CDR3 in DNA: TGTGCCAGCAGGGCCGGTGGGGGGGCGGGTCCGAACACTGAAGCTTTCTTT.

This clonotype showed up many times. The genes are TRBV14 and TRBJ2-5; 8 bases fit TRBD2. CDR1 is SGHDN and CDR2 is FVKESK in the germline V gene. The CDR3 contains 13 residues. V was pared by 4 bases and J by 6 bases, with 4 bases of the junction left unmatched. The CDR3: CASSPAGVQTQYF. CDR3 DNA sequence: TGTGCCAGCAGCCCAGCGGGAGTGCAGACCCAGTACTTC.